These T cell receptor beta chains were read from a single sample in a study of shared clonotypes between healthy human individuals. The table came from immunoSEQ multiplex PCR; TCRdb's copy has only in-frame clones and leaves some out. The data hold roughly 1,100,000 clones, with approximately 70% observed a single time. The source material was memory CD4+ T cells sorted from blood. These TCRs come from a young man in good health. Both conserved end residues are part of each CDR3. The D gene is left open where the match is weak. Clone sizes are given selectively: once, few, many, or a class where the clone is expanded.

D gene: TRBD2; J gene: TRBJ2-3; V gene: TRBV7-8; clone size: -; CDR3 protein: CASSLLASGGPDTQYF
D gene: TRBD1; J gene: TRBJ2-4; V gene: TRBV6-5; clone size: -; CDR3 protein: CASSSGTGNIQYF
D gene: -; J gene: TRBJ2-3; V gene: TRBV7-2; clone size: -; CDR3 protein: CASSLMGQGGSGTDTQYF
D gene: -; J gene: TRBJ2-3; V gene: TRBV6-5; clone size: -; CDR3 protein: CASRRGTQRSDTQYF
D gene: -; J gene: TRBJ1-2; V gene: TRBV6-1; clone size: -; CDR3 protein: CASSKHRDTTLGYTF
D gene: -; J gene: TRBJ2-3; V gene: TRBV11-2; clone size: -; CDR3 protein: CASSPRLDTQYF
D gene: -; J gene: TRBJ2-6; V gene: TRBV19; clone size: -; CDR3 protein: CASSEWVSIGANVLTF
D gene: -; J gene: TRBJ2-2; V gene: TRBV30; clone size: -; CDR3 protein: CAWSAQETGELFF
D gene: -; J gene: TRBJ2-7; V gene: TRBV6-1; clone size: -; CDR3 protein: CASSGHTYEQYF
D gene: -; J gene: TRBJ1-5; V gene: TRBV19; clone size: -; CDR3 protein: CATTPLRGDQPQHF
D gene: -; J gene: TRBJ2-3; V gene: TRBV11-2; clone size: -; CDR3 protein: CASSLDWRSTDTQYF
D gene: TRBD2; J gene: TRBJ2-1; V gene: TRBV4-1; clone size: -; CDR3 protein: CASSQDIAGGNNEQFF
D gene: -; J gene: TRBJ2-5; V gene: TRBV6-6; clone size: few; CDR3 protein: CASSYQTPETQYF
D gene: -; J gene: TRBJ2-3; V gene: TRBV5-5; clone size: few; CDR3 protein: CASSLDRGVTDTQYF
D gene: -; J gene: TRBJ2-7; V gene: TRBV4-3; clone size: -; CDR3 protein: CASSQDGGRGEQYF
D gene: -; J gene: TRBJ1-3; V gene: TRBV21-1; clone size: once; CDR3 protein: CASNRQGGNTIYF
D gene: -; J gene: TRBJ2-7; V gene: TRBV28; clone size: -; CDR3 protein: CATSTLGDRYF
D gene: -; J gene: TRBJ2-3; V gene: TRBV5-4; clone size: -; CDR3 protein: CASRSPTTSTDTQYF
D gene: -; J gene: TRBJ1-1; V gene: TRBV15; clone size: few; CDR3 protein: CATSRFMNTEAFF
D gene: -; J gene: TRBJ2-2; V gene: TRBV5-1; clone size: -; CDR3 protein: CASRRRGSTGELFF
D gene: -; J gene: TRBJ1-3; V gene: TRBV18; clone size: -; CDR3 protein: CASSPQSGNTIYF
D gene: TRBD1; J gene: TRBJ1-5; V gene: TRBV18; clone size: -; CDR3 protein: CASSSQGGQPQHF
D gene: -; J gene: TRBJ1-6; V gene: TRBV7-3; clone size: -; CDR3 protein: CASSLVPGNSPLHF
D gene: -; J gene: TRBJ1-2; V gene: TRBV30; clone size: -; CDR3 protein: CAWSPGALFYGYTF
D gene: -; J gene: TRBJ2-7; V gene: TRBV6-5; clone size: -; CDR3 protein: CASSETRQRYEQYF
D gene: -; J gene: TRBJ1-4; V gene: TRBV19; clone size: -; CDR3 protein: CASRDPGHGNEKLFF
D gene: TRBD2; J gene: TRBJ2-5; V gene: TRBV7-2; clone size: -; CDR3 protein: CASSSSGMVETQYF
D gene: TRBD1; J gene: TRBJ1-1; V gene: TRBV28; clone size: -; CDR3 protein: CASRVTGTEAFF
D gene: -; J gene: TRBJ1-2; V gene: TRBV2; clone size: -; CDR3 protein: CASSEARALGGYTF
D gene: -; J gene: TRBJ2-2; V gene: TRBV5-1; clone size: -; CDR3 protein: CASSLEGTGELFF